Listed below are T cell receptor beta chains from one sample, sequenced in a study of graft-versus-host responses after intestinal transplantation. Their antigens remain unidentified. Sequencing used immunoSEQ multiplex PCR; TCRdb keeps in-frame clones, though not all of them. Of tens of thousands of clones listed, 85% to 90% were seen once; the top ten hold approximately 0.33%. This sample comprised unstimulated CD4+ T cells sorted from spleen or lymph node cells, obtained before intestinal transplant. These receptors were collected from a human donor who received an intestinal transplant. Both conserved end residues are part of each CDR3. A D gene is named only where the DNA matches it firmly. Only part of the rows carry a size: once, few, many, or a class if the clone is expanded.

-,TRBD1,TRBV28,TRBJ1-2,TGTGCCAGCAGCCCCCGACAGGGATGGGGCTACACCTTC,CASSPRQGWGYTF
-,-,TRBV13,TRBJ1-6,TGTGCCAGCAGCTTAACAGTGGAGGATTCACCCCTCCACTTT,CASSLTVEDSPLHF
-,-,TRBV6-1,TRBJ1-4,TGTGCCAGCAGTGATCGATTCCCGGGACACCCTAATGAAAAACTGTTTTTT,CASSDRFPGHPNEKLFF
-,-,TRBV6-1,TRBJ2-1,TGTGCCAGCAGTGACGCCTCTTACAGGGTCCTCGATGAGCAGTTCTTC,CASSDASYRVLDEQFF
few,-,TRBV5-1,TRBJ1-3,TGCGCCAGCAGCCCGGGACTCATGAACTCTGGAAACACCATATATTTT,CASSPGLMNSGNTIYF
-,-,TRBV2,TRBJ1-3,TGTGCCAGCAGCGCGGGGGGGCCTGGAAACACCATATATTTT,CASSAGGPGNTIYF
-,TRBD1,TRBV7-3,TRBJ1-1,TGTGCCAGCAGCCGGGACAGGGACACTGAAGCTTTCTTT,CASSRDRDTEAFF
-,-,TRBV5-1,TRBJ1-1,TGCGCCAGCAGCTTGGCGGCCGGAGTGAACACTGAAGCTTTCTTT,CASSLAAGVNTEAFF
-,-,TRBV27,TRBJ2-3,TGTGCCAGCAGTTTGATGGGGGCAAAGAGGACAGATACGCAGTATTTT,CASSLMGAKRTDTQYF
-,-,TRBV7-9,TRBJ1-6,TGTGCCAGCAGCTTAGGGGCGGGGTTCCTCCACTTT,CASSLGAGFLHF
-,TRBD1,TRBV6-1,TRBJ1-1,TGTGCCAGCAGTGGGACAGGGGGATGGACTGAAGCTTTCTTT,CASSGTGGWTEAFF
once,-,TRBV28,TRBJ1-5,TGTGCCAGCAACCCGGCAGGTAGCAATCAGCCCCAGCATTTT,CASNPAGSNQPQHF
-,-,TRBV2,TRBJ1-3,TGTGCCAGCAGTGAAGGGAGCTCTGGAAACACCATATATTTT,CASSEGSSGNTIYF